This TCR beta chain was found in a study of blood T cell repertoires in COVID-19. About the research overall: Whether acute or convalescent, the COVID-19 samples came from the United States, Italy and Spain.

Profiling relied on immunoSEQ multiplex PCR, and the TCRdb table lists in-frame clones only, not all of them. The sample has 150,000 to 200,000 clones, 74% seen once; the top ten hold 3%. The specimen was peripheral blood. This sequence originates from a woman of 80 years or more with acute or convalescent COVID-19.

The CDR3 DNA is TGTGCCAGCAGCCTGGGACAAGACGCAGATACGCAGTATTTT. Translating it yields CASSLGQDADTQYF. This chain joins TRBV7-2 and TRBJ2-3; maybe TRBD1 (6 bases). Trimming took 5 bases from V and 4 from J, leaving 13 bases between them. The germline V gene has CDR1 SGHTA and CDR2 FQGNSA. The CDR3 is 14 residues long.